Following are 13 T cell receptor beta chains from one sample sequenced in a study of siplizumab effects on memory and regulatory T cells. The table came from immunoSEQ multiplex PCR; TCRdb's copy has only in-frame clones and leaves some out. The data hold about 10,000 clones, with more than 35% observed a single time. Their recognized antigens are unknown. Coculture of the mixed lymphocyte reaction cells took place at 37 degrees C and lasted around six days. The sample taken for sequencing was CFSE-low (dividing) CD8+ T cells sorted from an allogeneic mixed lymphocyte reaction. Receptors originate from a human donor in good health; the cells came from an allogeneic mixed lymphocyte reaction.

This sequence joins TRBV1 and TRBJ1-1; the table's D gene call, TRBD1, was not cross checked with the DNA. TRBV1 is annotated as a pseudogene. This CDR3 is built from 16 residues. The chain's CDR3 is CASSQDRQGAWTEAFF. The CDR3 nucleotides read TGCGCCAGCAGCCAAGATCGGCAGGGGGCTTGGACTGAAGCTTTCTTT.

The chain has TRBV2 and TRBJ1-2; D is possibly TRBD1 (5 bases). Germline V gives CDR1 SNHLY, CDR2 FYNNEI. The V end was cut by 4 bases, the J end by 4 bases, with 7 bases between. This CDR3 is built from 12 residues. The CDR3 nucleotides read TGTGCCAGCAGTGCGCAGGGCTATGGCTACACCTTC. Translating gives CASSAQGYGYTF.

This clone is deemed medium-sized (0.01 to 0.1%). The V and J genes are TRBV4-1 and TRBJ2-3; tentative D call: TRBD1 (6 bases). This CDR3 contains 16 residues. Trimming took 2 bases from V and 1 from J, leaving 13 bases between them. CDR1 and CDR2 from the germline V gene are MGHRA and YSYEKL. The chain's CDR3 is CASSQLGQFGTDTQYF. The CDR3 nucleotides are TGCGCCAGCAGCCAACTCGGACAGTTCGGCACAGATACGCAGTATTTT.

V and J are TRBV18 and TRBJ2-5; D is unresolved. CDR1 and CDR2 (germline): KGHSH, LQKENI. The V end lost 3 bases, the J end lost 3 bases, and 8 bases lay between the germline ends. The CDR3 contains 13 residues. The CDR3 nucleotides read TGTGCCAGCTCACCGATAATGGAAGAGACCCAGTACTTC. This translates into CASSPIMEETQYF.

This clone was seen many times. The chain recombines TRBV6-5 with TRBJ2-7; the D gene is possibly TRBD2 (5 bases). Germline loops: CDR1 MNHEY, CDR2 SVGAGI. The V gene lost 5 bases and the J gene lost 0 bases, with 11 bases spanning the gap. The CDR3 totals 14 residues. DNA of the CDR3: TGTGCCAGCAGTCCTAGCTGGGCCTCCTACGAGCAGTACTTC. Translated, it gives CASSPSWASYEQYF.

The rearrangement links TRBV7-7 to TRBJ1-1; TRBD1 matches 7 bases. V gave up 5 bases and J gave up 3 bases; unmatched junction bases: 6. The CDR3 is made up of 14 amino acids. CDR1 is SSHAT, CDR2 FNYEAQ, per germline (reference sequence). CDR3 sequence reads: CASSRFDRDTEAFF. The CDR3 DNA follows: TGTGCCAGCAGCCGGTTCGACAGGGACACTGAAGCTTTCTTT.

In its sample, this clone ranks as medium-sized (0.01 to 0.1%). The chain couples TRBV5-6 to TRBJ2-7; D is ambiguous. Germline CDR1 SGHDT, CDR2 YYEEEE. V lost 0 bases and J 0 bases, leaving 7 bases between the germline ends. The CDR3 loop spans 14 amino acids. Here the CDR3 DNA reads TGTGCCAGCAGCTTGGGAGGCAACTCCTACGAGCAGTACTTC. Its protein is CASSLGGNSYEQYF.

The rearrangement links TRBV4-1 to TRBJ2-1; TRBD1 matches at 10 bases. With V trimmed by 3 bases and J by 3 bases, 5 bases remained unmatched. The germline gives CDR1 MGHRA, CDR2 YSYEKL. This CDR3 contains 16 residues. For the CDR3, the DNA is TGCGCCAGCAGCCAGATCCGGGACAGGGGCTACAATGAGCAGTTCTTC. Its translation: CASSQIRDRGYNEQFF.

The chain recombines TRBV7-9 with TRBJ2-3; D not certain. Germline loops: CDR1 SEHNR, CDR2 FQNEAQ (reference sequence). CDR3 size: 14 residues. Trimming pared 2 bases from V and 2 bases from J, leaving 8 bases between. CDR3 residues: CASSLLGTTDTQYF. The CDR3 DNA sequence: TGTGCCAGCAGCTTATTGGGCACCACAGATACGCAGTATTTT.

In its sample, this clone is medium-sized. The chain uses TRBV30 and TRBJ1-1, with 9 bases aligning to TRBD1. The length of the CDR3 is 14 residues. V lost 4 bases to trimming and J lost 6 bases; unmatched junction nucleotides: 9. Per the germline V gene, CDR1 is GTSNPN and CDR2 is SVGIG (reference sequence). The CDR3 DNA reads TGTGCCTGGACGCTCGGACAGGGGTTGGCTGAAGCTTTCTTT. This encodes CAWTLGQGLAEAFF.

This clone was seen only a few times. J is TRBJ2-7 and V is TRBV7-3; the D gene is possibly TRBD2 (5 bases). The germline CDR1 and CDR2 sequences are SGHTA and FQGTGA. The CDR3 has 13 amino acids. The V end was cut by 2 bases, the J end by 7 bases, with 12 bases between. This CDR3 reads CASSLGGFGEQYF. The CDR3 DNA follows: TGTGCCAGCAGCTTAGGCGGGTTCGGAGAGCAGTACTTC.

The CDR3 here is CASSGSDLSSYEQYF. CDR3 nucleotides: TGTGCCAGCAGTGGTTCGGACCTAAGCTCCTACGAGCAGTACTTC. V usage is TRBV2 and J usage is TRBJ2-7; the D is unclear. Between the trimmed V and J ends, which lost 4 bases and 0 bases, there was a span of 13 bases. The length of the CDR3 is 15 residues. Looked up from germline, CDR1 is SNHLY and CDR2 is FYNNEI.

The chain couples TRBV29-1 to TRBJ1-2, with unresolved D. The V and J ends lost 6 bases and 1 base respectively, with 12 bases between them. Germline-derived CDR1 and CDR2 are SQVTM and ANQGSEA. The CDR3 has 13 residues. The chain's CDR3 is CSVEVYFNYGYTF. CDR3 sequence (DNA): TGCAGCGTGGAGGTGTATTTTAACTATGGCTACACCTTC.